This T cell receptor beta chain was recorded in a study of shared clonotypes between healthy human individuals. Study in general: CD8 memory received one plate per donor, CD8 naive two, CD4 memory three and CD4 naive three.

Replicate PCRs for sorted subsets used about 200 ng DNA; this equaled around 29,000 T cell genomes. Profiling relied on immunoSEQ multiplex PCR, and the TCRdb table lists in-frame clones only, not all of them. This sample has around 2.1 million clones, with approximately 94% found just once. The CDR3 runs 13 residues. Looked up from germline, CDR1 is SGHTA and CDR2 is FQGTGA. Between the trimmed V and J ends, which lost 5 bases and 12 bases, there was a span of 17 bases. Terminally differentiated effector memory CD45RA+ cells were excluded from the naive CD8 cells, which were CD45RO-negative and positively selected for CCR7. The count of this clone is one.

The genes are TRBV7-3 and TRBJ2-1; D remains ambiguous. The receptor comes from a man aged 18-30 years in good health. Some clones in this sample may be carry-over from other donors' samples. Material: naive CD8+ T cells from PBMCs. This CDR3 is CASSLPPADRQFF. CDR3 in DNA: TGTGCCAGCAGCCTTCCCCCCGCTGATCGGCAGTTCTTC.